The following is a TCR beta chain sequence with its context. Unique molecular identifiers were incorporated into the prepared TCRbeta library. One entry per CDR3 protein, called by TCRdb with MiXCR from the PCR reads. The table has roughly 500,000 distinct CDR3 sequences, approximately 32% seen once. The CDR3 covers 13 residues. Deletions cut 11 bases from V and 4 bases from J, with 12 bases between. This specimen belongs to a study of T-cell reconstitution after alpha-beta-depleted transplantation in children. The source was PBMCs from the stem cell graft donor, collected from the stem cell graft. This clonotype originated in a human donor who donated a stem cell graft to a child with aplastic anemia. V and J are TRBV12-3 or TRBV12-4 and TRBJ2-6, with D uncertain. The CDR3 bases are TGTGCCGCACTGTTCCAAGGGGCCAACGTCCTGACTTTC. Translated, it gives CAALFQGANVLTF.